These 32 T cell receptor beta chains originate from one sample sequenced in a study of T cells after posttransplantation cyclophosphamide. A marrow graft followed busulfan-fludarabine conditioning, with cyclophosphamide on days +3 and +4. Profiled with immunoSEQ multiplex PCR; TCRdb holds only in-frame clones, not every one. This table holds roughly 19,000 clones, under 80% found once. The starting material was PBMCs, obtained after an allogeneic stem cell transplant with post-transplant cyclophosphamide. The origin of the receptors is a male patient between 25 and 39 years old who received an allogeneic stem cell transplant from a related donor, was CMV-positive, and had acute GVHD only. Some T cells here may be from the graft donor.

CDR3: CASSPDRPYEQYF. As DNA, the CDR3 is TGTGCCAGCAGTCCGGACAGGCCCTACGAGCAGTACTTC. This chain connects TRBV28 to TRBJ2-7; 7 bases line up with TRBD1. V lost 5 bases to trimming and J lost 2 bases; unmatched junction nucleotides: 3. The CDR3 covers 13 residues. Germline V gives CDR1 MDHEN, CDR2 SYDVKM.

This clone occurred once. The chain carries TRBV15 and TRBJ1-3; TRBD1 might be the D (6 bases). The germline V gene has CDR1 LNHNV and CDR2 YYDKDF (reference sequence). This CDR3 is 16 amino acids long. V lost 1 base, J lost 3 bases, and 13 bases lay in between. The CDR3 here is CATSRGNREVGNTIYF. The DNA of the CDR3 is TGTGCCACCAGCAGAGGTAACAGGGAAGTTGGAAACACCATATATTTT. The full variable domain, completed using reference TRBV15 and TRBJ1-3, is DAMVIQNPRYQVTQFGKPVTLSCSQTLNHNVMYWYQQKSSQAPKLLFHYYDKDFNNEADTPDNFQSRRPNTSFCFLDIRSPGLGDTAMYLCATSRGNREVGNTIYFGEGSWLTVV.

The chain carries TRBV10-3 and TRBJ2-1; 9 bases fit TRBD1. The V segment lost 4 bases and the J segment 10 bases; nucleotides outside the gene matches: 11. The CDR3 sequence is 15 residues long. Germline V gives CDR1 ENHRY, CDR2 SYGVKD. This CDR3 reads CAISGTGDLSREQFF. DNA of the CDR3: TGTGCCATCAGTGGGACAGGGGATCTCTCACGGGAGCAGTTCTTC.

The V call is TRBV5-1, the J call TRBJ1-2; D is perhaps TRBD1 (5 bases). Germline CDR1 is SGHRS and CDR2 is YFSETQ. Trimming cost V 1 base and J 6 bases, with 16 bases left between them. This CDR3 has 15 residues. The DNA for the CDR3 is TGCGCCAGCAGCTTGCTGGGGGGGTCGGAGGATGGCTACACCTTC. Residues: CASSLLGGSEDGYTF.

The chain recombines TRBV21-1 with TRBJ1-2; the table gives TRBD1 as D, unverified against the DNA. TRBV21-1 is a pseudogene locus. CDR3 length: 18 residues. The CDR3: CASSRDRTRWRAQNGYTF. The CDR3 region has the DNA TGTGCCAGCAGCAGGGACAGGACACGGTGGAGGGCGCAGAATGGCTACACCTTC.

The V call is TRBV21-1, the J call TRBJ1-4; the D call TRBD1 from the table was never checked on the DNA. TRBV21-1 is a pseudogene. The length of the CDR3 is 15 residues. This CDR3 is CASSKEVRRDEKLFF. The CDR3 coding sequence is TGTGCCAGCAGCAAAGAAGTCCGCAGGGATGAAAAACTGTTTTTT.

The chain uses TRBV5-6 and TRBJ2-5; a weak D match, TRBD1 (5 bases). Germline V lookup: CDR1 SGHDT, CDR2 YYEEEE. This CDR3 spans 15 amino acids. Trimming removed 1 base at V and 1 base at J, with 11 bases between. The CDR3 sequence is CASSLPGHIQETQYF. CDR3 DNA sequence: TGTGCCAGCAGCTTGCCCGGACATATCCAAGAGACCCAGTACTTC.

The chain uses TRBV6-1 and TRBJ2-7, with a weak D call TRBD1 (6 bases). V dropped 2 bases and J dropped 6 bases, with 17 bases sitting between them. The CDR3 spans 15 residues. Germline V gives CDR1 MNHNS, CDR2 SASEGT. CDR3 bases: TGTGCCAGCAGTGAACAGGGGTCGTTTCTTGGCGAGCAGTACTTC. It codes for CASSEQGSFLGEQYF.

In its sample, this clone was seen a few times. V and J are TRBV2 and TRBJ1-2; D unresolved. The CDR3 extends over 12 amino acids. The germline V gene encodes CDR1 SNHLY and CDR2 FYNNEI. Trimming took 4 bases from V and 2 from J, leaving 5 bases between them. The CDR3 spells CASSAGNYGYTF. The DNA for the CDR3 is TGTGCCAGCAGTGCGGGGAACTATGGCTACACCTTC. The full variable domain, its missing parts supplied by reference TRBV2 and TRBJ1-2, is EPEVTQTPSHQVTQMGQEVILRCVPISNHLYFYWYRQILGQKVEFLVSFYNNEISEKSEIFDDQFSVERPDGSNFTLKIRSTKLEDSAMYFCASSAGNYGYTFGSGTRLTVV.

The chain links TRBV7-8 to TRBJ2-4; 7 bases align to TRBD2. V was clipped by 5 bases and J by 7 bases; unmatched bases: 11. Germline V gene lookup returns CDR1 SGHVS and CDR2 FQNEAQ. There are 15 residues in the CDR3. CDR3 protein: CASSRELGGNNIQYF. In DNA form, the CDR3 reads TGTGCCAGCAGCCGAGAGCTGGGAGGGAATAACATTCAGTACTTC. The complete variable domain, with remaining parts taken from reference TRBV7-8 and TRBJ2-4, reads GAGVSQSPRYKVAKRGQDVALRCDPISGHVSLFWYQQALGQGPEFLTYFQNEAQLDKSGLPSDRFFAERPEGSVSTLKIQRTQQEDSAVYLCASSRELGGNNIQYFGAGTRLSVL.

This chain links TRBV6-5 with TRBJ1-2; 12 bases fit TRBD1. From germline, CDR1 is MNHEY and CDR2 SVGAGI. Trimming took 7 bases from V and 4 from J; bases not matched to a gene: 4. There are 14 residues in the CDR3. The CDR3 is CASTRDRGPYGYTF. The CDR3 nucleotides read TGTGCCAGCACCAGGGACAGGGGGCCCTATGGCTACACCTTC.

This clone has a single count. The chain employs TRBV7-8 and TRBJ2-3; D perhaps matches TRBD1 (6 bases). The germline V gene encodes CDR1 SGHVS and CDR2 FQNEAQ. The CDR3 is 19 residues long. V was shortened by 0 bases and J by 1 base, with 20 bases between the two germline ends. CDR3 loop: CASSLAYIQGFSGTDTQYF. CDR3 sequence (DNA): TGTGCCAGCAGCTTAGCATATATACAGGGTTTTTCGGGCACAGATACGCAGTATTTT. Variable domain in full (rest from reference TRBV7-8 and TRBJ2-3): GAGVSQSPRYKVAKRGQDVALRCDPISGHVSLFWYQQALGQGPEFLTYFQNEAQLDKSGLPSDRFFAERPEGSVSTLKIQRTQQEDSAVYLCASSLAYIQGFSGTDTQYFGPGTRLTVL.

The rearrangement uses TRBV4-1 and TRBJ1-1, with 11 bases that match TRBD1. The CDR3 is made up of 15 amino acids. Trimming cost V 3 bases and J 2 bases; bases outside gene matches: 2. Germline CDR1 MGHRA, CDR2 YSYEKL. In DNA, the CDR3 is TGCGCCAGCAGCCACCGGACAGGGGGCAACACTGAAGCTTTCTTT. Protein: CASSHRTGGNTEAFF.

The rearrangement uses TRBV19 and TRBJ1-2; 8 bases fit TRBD1. After removal of 1 base from V and 7 bases from J, the junction contained 2 bases not matched to a gene. Germline CDR1 LNHDA, CDR2 SQIVND (reference sequence). CDR3 length: 13 amino acids. The DNA of the CDR3 is TGTGCCAGTAGTATAGGAACAGGGGGTGGCTACACCTTC. This sequence encodes CASSIGTGGGYTF.

This sequence joins TRBV2 and TRBJ1-6; D remains ambiguous. Between the trimmed V and J ends, which lost 6 bases and 8 bases, there was a span of 14 bases. Looked up from germline, CDR1 is SNHLY and CDR2 is FYNNEI. The CDR3 covers 14 residues. The CDR3 sequence is CASRLDGSDSPLHF. CDR3 nucleotides: TGTGCCAGCAGACTCGACGGGTCGGATTCACCCCTCCACTTT.

J is TRBJ1-3 and V is TRBV6-1; a possible D gene is TRBD1 (5 bases). The CDR3 spans 14 residues. V lost 4 bases and J lost 7, with 14 bases in between. Germline CDR1 is MNHNS and CDR2 is SASEGT. The CDR3 DNA reads as TGTGCCAGCAGTGGGGGGGACCACAGCAACACCATATATTTT. This translates into CASSGGDHSNTIYF.

V usage is TRBV2 and J usage is TRBJ1-2; weak D call: TRBD1 (5 bases). CDR1 and CDR2 (germline): SNHLY, FYNNEI. The V and J ends lost 7 bases and 3 bases respectively, with 9 bases between them. CDR3 length: 12 amino acids. The CDR3 DNA reads as TGTGCCAGCACCACAGGAGACTATGGCTACACCTTC. This gives the protein CASTTGDYGYTF.

The V gene is TRBV7-9, the J gene TRBJ2-5; a weak D match, TRBD1 (7 bases). The germline CDR1 and CDR2 sequences are SEHNR and FQNEAQ (reference sequence). This CDR3 is built from 14 residues. Trimming left V 5 bases short and J 2 bases short, with 12 bases between. The CDR3 region is CASSRSGGQETQYF. For the CDR3, the DNA is TGTGCCAGCAGCCGATCAGGGGGGCAAGAGACCCAGTACTTC.

The gene calls are TRBV25-1 and TRBJ2-3, with 14 bases that match TRBD2. V shed 4 bases and J 2 bases; nucleotides not matched to a gene: 2. CDR1 is MGHDK and CDR2 is SYGVNS in the germline V gene. This CDR3 spans 16 amino acids. CDR3 amino acids: CASSVTSGGATDTQYF. CDR3 DNA sequence: TGTGCCAGCAGTGTGACTAGCGGGGGGGCCACAGATACGCAGTATTTT.

By sample fraction, this clone is medium-sized. At the DNA level, this CDR3 is encoded by other sequences in the same sample as well. The chain is built from TRBV4-3 and TRBJ2-5; a weak D match, TRBD2 (7 bases). CDR3 length: 16 amino acids. CDR1 and CDR2 (germline): LGHNA, YSLEER. Trimming cost V 0 bases and J 5 bases, with 16 bases left between them. This CDR3 is CASSQEEGGGSETQYF. The CDR3 DNA follows: TGCGCCAGCAGCCAAGAGGAGGGGGGGGGCTCGGAGACCCAGTACTTC.

This chain joins TRBV7-6 and TRBJ2-7; 9 bases match TRBD2. This CDR3 contains 16 residues. Germline CDR1 is SGHVS and CDR2 is FNYEAQ. The J segment lost 9 bases and the V segment lost 5 bases, leaving 17 bases of the junction unmatched. CDR3 DNA: TGTGCCAGCAGCATTAGCGGGGGACAATTTACGACCGTGCAGTACTTC. Its protein product is CASSISGGQFTTVQYF.

The chain uses TRBV10-3 and TRBJ2-7, with D possibly matching TRBD1 (5 bases). V was clipped by 8 bases and J by 2 bases, with 10 bases between them. This CDR3 spans 12 amino acids. Germline V gene data show CDR1 as ENHRY and CDR2 as SYGVKD. The CDR3 bases are TGTGCCATCGCCCCAGGGACCTACGAGCAGTACTTC. Encoded protein: CAIAPGTYEQYF.

The chain is built from TRBV6-4 and TRBJ2-2, with TRBD1 matching over 7 bases. The CDR3 totals 15 residues. Trimming at V came to 7 bases and at J to 1 base, leaving 6 bases not matched to a gene. CDR1 and CDR2 (germline): MRHNA, SNTAGT. The CDR3 protein is CASTSRGRNTGELFF. CDR3 DNA sequence: TGTGCCAGCACCAGCAGGGGGAGGAACACCGGGGAGCTGTTTTTT.

CDR3 sequence: CASSEAGNNEKLFF. As DNA, the CDR3 is TGTGCCAGCTCGGAAGCAGGGAACAATGAAAAACTGTTTTTT. The rearrangement joins TRBV5-8 to TRBJ1-4; possibly TRBD1 for D (5 bases). Germline V lookup: CDR1 SGHTS, CDR2 YDEGEE. Trimming pared 7 bases from V and 5 bases from J, leaving 15 bases between. CDR3 size: 14 residues.

The rearrangement links TRBV4-1 to TRBJ2-5; TRBD2 matches at 8 bases. After removal of 5 bases from V and 5 bases from J, the junction contained 7 bases not matched to a gene. The CDR3 is made up of 14 amino acids. Germline V gene sequence: CDR1 MGHRA, CDR2 YSYEKL. The CDR3 region has the DNA TGCGCCAGCAGCAGAAGACTAGCGCTCGAGACCCAGTACTTC. Amino acid sequence: CASSRRLALETQYF.

This chain connects TRBV7-9 to TRBJ1-2; D is uncertain. The germline V gene encodes CDR1 SEHNR and CDR2 FQNEAQ (reference sequence). V dropped 4 bases and J dropped 1 base, with 13 bases sitting between them. This CDR3 comprises 15 residues. CDR3 coding DNA: TGTGCCAGCAGCTCCCCTCTGGAGATTAACTATGGCTACACCTTC. Translated: CASSSPLEINYGYTF.

The chain links TRBV7-2 to TRBJ1-2; 9 bases align to TRBD1. J gave up 8 bases and V 5 bases, and 6 bases lay outside the gene matches. Germline-derived CDR1 and CDR2 are SGHTA and FQGNSA. This CDR3 has 13 amino acids. This CDR3 is CASSRDRVRGYTF. The CDR3 DNA is TGTGCCAGCAGCCGGGACAGGGTTCGAGGCTACACCTTC.

The genes are TRBV4-3 and TRBJ2-1; TRBD1 aligns across 7 bases. CDR3 size: 16 residues. Germline V gene sequence: CDR1 LGHNA, CDR2 YSLEER. With V trimmed by 6 bases and J by 0 bases, 8 bases remained unmatched. CDR3 in amino acids: CASRPGDSISYNEQFF. CDR3 DNA sequence: TGCGCCAGCAGACCCGGGGACAGCATCTCCTACAATGAGCAGTTCTTC.

V usage is TRBV7-7 and J usage is TRBJ2-5; weak D call: TRBD2 (7 bases). The germline gives CDR1 SSHAT, CDR2 FNYEAQ (reference sequence). The CDR3 runs to 15 residues. The V and J ends lost 4 bases and 1 base respectively, with 13 bases between them. This CDR3 reads CASSSGRGSQETQYF. The CDR3 DNA reads as TGTGCCAGCAGCTCGGGGAGGGGGTCCCAAGAGACCCAGTACTTC.

The J gene is TRBJ2-2, the V gene TRBV11-1; TRBD2 matches at 8 bases. CDR1 is SGHAT, CDR2 FQDESV, per germline (reference sequence). Trimming took 4 bases from V and 7 from J; bases not matched to a gene: 5. The CDR3 totals 14 residues. The DNA for the CDR3 is TGTGCCAGCAGCTCGCGGGGGGCCGGCGGGGAGCTGTTTTTT. It encodes CASSSRGAGGELFF.

The chain employs TRBV30 and TRBJ1-2; 7 nucleotides agree with TRBD1. The CDR3 has 16 amino acids. Trimming removed 5 bases from V and 4 bases from J; junction bases left unmatched: 16. CDR1 and CDR2 from the germline V gene are GTSNPN and SVGIG (reference sequence). CDR3 bases: TGTGCCTGGGCGGGGGGGAACAGGGGAATTGGCTATGGCTACACCTTC. This gives the protein CAWAGGNRGIGYGYTF.

The rearrangement joins TRBV19 to TRBJ1-2; TRBD1 is a possible D gene (6 bases). The V end was cut by 3 bases, the J end by 2 bases, with 16 bases between. The CDR3 covers 16 residues. Looked up from germline, CDR1 is LNHDA and CDR2 is SQIVND (reference sequence). CDR3 bases: TGTGCCAGTAGTATTGTTCGAACAGGGATAAACTATGGCTACACCTTC. Its protein product is CASSIVRTGINYGYTF.